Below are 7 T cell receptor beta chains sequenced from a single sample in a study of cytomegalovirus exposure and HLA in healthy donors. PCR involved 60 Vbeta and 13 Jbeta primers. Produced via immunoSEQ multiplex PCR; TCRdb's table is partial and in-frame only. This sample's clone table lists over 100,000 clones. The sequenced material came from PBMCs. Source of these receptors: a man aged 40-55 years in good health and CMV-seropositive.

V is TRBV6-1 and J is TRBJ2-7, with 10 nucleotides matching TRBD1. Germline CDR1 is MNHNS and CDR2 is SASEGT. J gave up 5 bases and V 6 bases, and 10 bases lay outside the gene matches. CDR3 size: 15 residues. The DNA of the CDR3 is TGTGCCAGCAGGGAGAGGACAGGGGGTCACCACGAGCAGTACTTC. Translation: CASRERTGGHHEQYF.

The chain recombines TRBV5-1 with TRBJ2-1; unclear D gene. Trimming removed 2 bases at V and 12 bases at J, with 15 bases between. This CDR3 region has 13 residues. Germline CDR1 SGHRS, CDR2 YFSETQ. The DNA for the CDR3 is TGCGCCAGCAGCTTAGAACCGGGTGTAAGGCAGTTCTTC. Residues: CASSLEPGVRQFF.

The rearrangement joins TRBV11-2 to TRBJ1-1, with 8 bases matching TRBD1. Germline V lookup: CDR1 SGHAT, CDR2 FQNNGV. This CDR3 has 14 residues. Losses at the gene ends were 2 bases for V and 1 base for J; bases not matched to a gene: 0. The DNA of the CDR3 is TGTGCCAGCAGCTTAACAGGGGGGAACACTGAAGCTTTCTTT. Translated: CASSLTGGNTEAFF.

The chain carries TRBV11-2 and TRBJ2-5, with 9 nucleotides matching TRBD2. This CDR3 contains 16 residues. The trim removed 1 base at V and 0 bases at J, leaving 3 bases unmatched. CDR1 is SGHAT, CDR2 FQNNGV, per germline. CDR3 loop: CASSLVPSGNQETQYF. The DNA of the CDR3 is TGTGCCAGCAGCTTAGTCCCTAGCGGGAACCAAGAGACCCAGTACTTC.

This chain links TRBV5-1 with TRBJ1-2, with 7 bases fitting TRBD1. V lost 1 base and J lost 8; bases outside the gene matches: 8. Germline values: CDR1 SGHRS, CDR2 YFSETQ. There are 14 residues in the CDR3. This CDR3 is CASSLSRTGEGYTF. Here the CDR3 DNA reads TGCGCCAGCAGCTTGAGCCGAACAGGGGAAGGCTACACCTTC.

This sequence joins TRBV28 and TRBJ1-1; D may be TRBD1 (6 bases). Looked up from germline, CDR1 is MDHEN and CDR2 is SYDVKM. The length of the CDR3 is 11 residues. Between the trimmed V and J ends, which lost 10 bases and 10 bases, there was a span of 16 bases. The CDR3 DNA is TGTGCCACCAAAGGACAGACCGGAGCTTTCTTT. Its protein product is CATKGQTGAFF.

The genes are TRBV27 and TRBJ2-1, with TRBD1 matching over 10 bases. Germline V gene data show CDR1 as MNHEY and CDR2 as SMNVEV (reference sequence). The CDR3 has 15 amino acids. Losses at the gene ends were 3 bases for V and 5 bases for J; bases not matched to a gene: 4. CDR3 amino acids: CASSLGQGTNNEQFF. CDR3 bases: TGTGCCAGCAGTTTGGGACAGGGGACCAACAATGAGCAGTTCTTC.